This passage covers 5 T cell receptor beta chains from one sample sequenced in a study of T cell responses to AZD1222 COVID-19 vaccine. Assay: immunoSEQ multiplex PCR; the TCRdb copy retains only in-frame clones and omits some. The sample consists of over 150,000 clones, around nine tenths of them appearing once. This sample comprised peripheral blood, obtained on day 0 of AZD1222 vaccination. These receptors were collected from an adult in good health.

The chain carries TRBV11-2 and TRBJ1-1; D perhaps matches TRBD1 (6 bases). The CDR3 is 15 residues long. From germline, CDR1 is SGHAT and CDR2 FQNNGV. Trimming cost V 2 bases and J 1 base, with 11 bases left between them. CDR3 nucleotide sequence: TGTGCCAGCAGCTTACAGGGGATAGGGAACACTGAAGCTTTCTTT. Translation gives CASSLQGIGNTEAFF.

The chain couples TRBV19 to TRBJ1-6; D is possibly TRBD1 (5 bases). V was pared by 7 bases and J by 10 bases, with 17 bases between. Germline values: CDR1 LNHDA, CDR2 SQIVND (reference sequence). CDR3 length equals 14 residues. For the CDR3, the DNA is TGTGCCAGTAAACCGGGAGACTGGGGGTCACCCCTCCACTTT. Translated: CASKPGDWGSPLHF. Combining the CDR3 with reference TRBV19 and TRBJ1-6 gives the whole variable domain DGGITQSPKYLFRKEGQNVTLSCEQNLNHDAMYWYRQDPGQGLRLIYYSQIVNDFQKGDIAEGYSVSREKKESFPLTVTSAQKNPTAFYLCASKPGDWGSPLHFGNGTRLTVT.

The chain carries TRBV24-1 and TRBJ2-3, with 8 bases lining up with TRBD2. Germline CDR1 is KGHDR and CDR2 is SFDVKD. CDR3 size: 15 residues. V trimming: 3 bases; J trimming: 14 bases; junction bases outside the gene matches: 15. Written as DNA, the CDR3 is TGTGCCACCAGTGATGATAGCGGGGCTACCTCTGTTGGGTATTTT. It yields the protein CATSDDSGATSVGYF.

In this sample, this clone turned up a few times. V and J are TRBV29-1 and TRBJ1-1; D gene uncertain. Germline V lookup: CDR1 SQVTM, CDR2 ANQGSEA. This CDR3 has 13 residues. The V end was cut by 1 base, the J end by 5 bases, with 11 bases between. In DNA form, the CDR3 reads TGCAGCGTTGAAGTGGTCCGCGGAACTGAAGCTTTCTTT. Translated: CSVEVVRGTEAFF.

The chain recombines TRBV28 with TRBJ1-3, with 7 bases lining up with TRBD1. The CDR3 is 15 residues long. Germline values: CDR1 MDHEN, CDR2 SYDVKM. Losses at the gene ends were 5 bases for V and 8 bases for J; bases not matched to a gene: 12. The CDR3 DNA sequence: TGTGCCAGCAGTCCCCAACCGACAGGGAGGGACACCATATATTTT. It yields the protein CASSPQPTGRDTIYF. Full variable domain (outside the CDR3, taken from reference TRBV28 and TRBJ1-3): DVKVTQSSRYLVKRTGEKVFLECVQDMDHENMFWYRQDPGLGLRLIYFSYDVKMKEKGDIPEGYSVSREKKERFSLILESASTNQTSMYLCASSPQPTGRDTIYFGEGSWLTVV.